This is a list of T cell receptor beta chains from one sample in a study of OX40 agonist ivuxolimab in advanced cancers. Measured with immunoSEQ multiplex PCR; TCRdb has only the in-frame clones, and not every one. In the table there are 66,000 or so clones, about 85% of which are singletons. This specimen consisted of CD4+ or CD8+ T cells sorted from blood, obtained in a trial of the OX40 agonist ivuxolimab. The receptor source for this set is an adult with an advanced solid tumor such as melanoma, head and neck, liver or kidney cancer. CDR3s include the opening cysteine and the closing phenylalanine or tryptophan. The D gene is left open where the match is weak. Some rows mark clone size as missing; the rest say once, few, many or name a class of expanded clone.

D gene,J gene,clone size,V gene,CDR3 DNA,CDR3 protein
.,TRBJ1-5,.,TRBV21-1,TGTGCCAGCAGCAGGAAACAGGGGAATCAGCCCCAGCATTTT,CASSRKQGNQPQHF
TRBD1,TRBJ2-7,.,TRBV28,TGTGCCAGCAGTTCCCCAGGGGGCCCTTCCTACGAGCAGTACTTC,CASSSPGGPSYEQYF
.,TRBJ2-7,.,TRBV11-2,TGTGCCAGCAGCCCGGCCGGGACGGGAACTTACGAGCAGTACTTC,CASSPAGTGTYEQYF
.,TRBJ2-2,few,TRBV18,TGTGCCAGCTCACCAATAGGACTCGGGGAGCTGTTTTTT,CASSPIGLGELFF
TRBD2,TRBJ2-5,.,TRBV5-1,TGCGCCAGCTCAATCCTAGCGGGAGGCCAGGAGACCCAGTACTTC,CASSILAGGQETQYF
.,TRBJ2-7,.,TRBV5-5,TGTGCCAGCAGCTTTATAAACTACGAGCAGTACTTC,CASSFINYEQYF
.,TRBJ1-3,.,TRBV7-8,TGTGCCAGCAGCTTAGTTGGAGGGCCCTCTGGGGGAAACACCATATATTTT,CASSLVGGPSGGNTIYF
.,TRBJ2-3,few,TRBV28,TGTGCCAGCAGTTTAGCGGGGAGGGATACGCAGTATTTT,CASSLAGRDTQYF
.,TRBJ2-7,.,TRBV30,TGTGCCTGGAGTAGCAGGGCTGGTTCCGAGCAGTACTTC,CAWSSRAGSEQYF
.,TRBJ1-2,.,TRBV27,TGTGCCAGCAGTGTTAGGGAGGGCTATGGCTACACCTTC,CASSVREGYGYTF
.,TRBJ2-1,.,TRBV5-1,TGCGCCAGCAGCTCTGACCCGTACAATGAGCAGTTCTTC,CASSSDPYNEQFF
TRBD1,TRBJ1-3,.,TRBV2,TGTGCCAGCAGTTACAGGGGGTCTGGAAACACCATATATTTT,CASSYRGSGNTIYF
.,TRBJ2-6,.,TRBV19,TGTGCCAGTAGTATAGTAGCCGGTCTCGGGGCCAACGTCCTGACTTTC,CASSIVAGLGANVLTF
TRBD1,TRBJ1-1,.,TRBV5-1,TGCGCCAGCAGCCTGACGACCGGACAGGGGGCGCTTGGCACTGAAGCTTTCTTT,CASSLTTGQGALGTEAFF
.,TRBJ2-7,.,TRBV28,TGTGCCAGCACGGGGGAGGTCCGGGGGCGTGGGTACGAGCAGTACTTC,CASTGEVRGRGYEQYF
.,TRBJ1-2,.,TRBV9,TGTGCCAGCAGCGTAGCCTCTTTGGGGTATGGCTACACCTTC,CASSVASLGYGYTF
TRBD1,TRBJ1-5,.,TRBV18,TGTGCCAGCTCACCTGGACAGGGGAATAGCAATCAGCCCCAGCATTTT,CASSPGQGNSNQPQHF
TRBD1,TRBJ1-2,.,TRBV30,TGTGCCTGGGTTGATACAGGGGTCGGCTACACCTTC,CAWVDTGVGYTF
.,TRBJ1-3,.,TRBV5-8,TGTGCCAGCAGCTTGGCCTTTCTCAGAAACACCATATATTTT,CASSLAFLRNTIYF
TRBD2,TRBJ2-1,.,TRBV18,TGTGCCAGCTCAAAGCGGGCTAGCGGAGACTACAATGAGCAGTTCTTC,CASSKRASGDYNEQFF
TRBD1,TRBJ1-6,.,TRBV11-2,TGTGCCAGCAGCCCATTAGGGGGCAGGGAATCACCCCTCCACTTT,CASSPLGGRESPLHF
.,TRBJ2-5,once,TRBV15,TGTGCCACCAGCAGCCCCCTGGACGGAAAAGAGACCCAGTACTTC,CATSSPLDGKETQYF
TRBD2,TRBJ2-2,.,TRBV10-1,TGCGCCAGCAGTCTACTAGCGGGAGGCACCGGGGAGCTGTTTTTT,CASSLLAGGTGELFF
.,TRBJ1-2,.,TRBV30,TGTGCCTGGAGTGTACGTGGACCATATGGCTACACCTTC,CAWSVRGPYGYTF
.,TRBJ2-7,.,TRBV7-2,TGTGCCAGCAACCGGGACGCCGCCTACGAGCAGTACTTC,CASNRDAAYEQYF
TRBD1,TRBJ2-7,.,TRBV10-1,TGCGCCAGCAGTAGGACAGGGGGCTACGAGCAGTACTTC,CASSRTGGYEQYF
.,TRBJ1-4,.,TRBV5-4,TGTGCCAGCAGCTTTGGCAGCGGAGAAAAACTGTTTTTT,CASSFGSGEKLFF
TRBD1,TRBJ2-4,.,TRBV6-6,TGTGCCAGCAGCCCTGACAGGGAACTAGCCAAAAACATTCAGTACTTC,CASSPDRELAKNIQYF